Following are 32 T cell receptor beta chains from one sample sequenced in a study of T cell responses to AZD1222 COVID-19 vaccine. Method: immunoSEQ multiplex PCR; TCRdb's copy keeps in-frame clones and lacks some. The data show about 45,000 clones, about 87% seen once. The input for sequencing was peripheral blood, taken 28 days after the second AZD1222 dose. The receptors stem from an adult who received the AZD1222 COVID-19 vaccine.

The chain employs TRBV14 and TRBJ1-2, with D uncertain. The CDR3 totals 15 residues. Per germline, CDR1 SGHDN and CDR2 FVKESK. Trimming took off 1 base at V and 3 bases at J, with 12 bases between the two ends. CDR3 sequence: CASSQVVGYHYGYTF. CDR3 bases: TGTGCCAGCAGCCAAGTGGTAGGTTATCACTATGGCTACACCTTC. Complete variable domain (other parts from reference TRBV14 and TRBJ1-2): EAGVTQFPSHSVIEKGQTVTLRCDPISGHDNLYWYRRVMGKEIKFLLHFVKESKQDESGMPNNRFLAERTGGTYSTLKVQPAELEDSGVYFCASSQVVGYHYGYTFGSGTRLTVV.

The chain joins TRBV20-1 to TRBJ1-1; no firm D call. Germline CDR1 is DFQATT and CDR2 is SNEGSKA (reference sequence). This CDR3 contains 13 residues. V was pared by 3 bases and J by 0 bases, with 8 bases between. The CDR3 loop reads CSASEGLNTEAFF. The DNA for the CDR3 is TGCAGTGCTAGTGAGGGCCTGAACACTGAAGCTTTCTTT.

The V call is TRBV10-3, the J call TRBJ2-3; D remains ambiguous. From germline, CDR1 is ENHRY and CDR2 SYGVKD. V was pared by 6 bases and J by 3 bases, with 16 bases between. The CDR3 consists of 15 residues. CDR3 in amino acids: CAIRDLGFGTDTQYF. The CDR3 DNA is TGTGCCATCAGGGACCTGGGATTTGGGACAGATACGCAGTATTTT.

V gene TRBV5-1 combines with J gene TRBJ1-5; perhaps TRBD1 as D (6 bases). The CDR3 is made up of 15 amino acids. Trimming stripped 0 bases from V and 1 base from J, with 8 bases between. Germline V gives CDR1 SGHRS, CDR2 YFSETQ. CDR3 amino acids: CASSLDRASNQPQHF. In nucleotides, the CDR3 is TGCGCCAGCAGCTTGGACAGGGCCAGCAATCAGCCCCAGCATTTT.

The chain carries TRBV7-9 and TRBJ2-7; D may be TRBD2 (6 bases). Germline CDR1 and CDR2: SEHNR and FQNEAQ (reference sequence). Trimming left V 0 bases short and J 5 bases short, with 11 bases between. This CDR3 is 14 amino acids long. CDR3 amino acids: CASSLAGSGNEQYF. CDR3 DNA sequence: TGTGCCAGCAGCTTAGCCGGGAGTGGAAACGAGCAGTACTTC.

This chain joins TRBV7-2 and TRBJ2-7; perhaps D is TRBD1 or TRBD2 (6 bases each). The CDR3 has 15 amino acids. CDR1 and CDR2 (germline): SGHTA, FQGNSA. Trimming cost V 5 bases and J 1 base, with 15 bases left between them. This CDR3 reads CASSPFGGGSYEQYF. DNA of the CDR3: TGTGCCAGCAGCCCCTTCGGAGGGGGTTCCTACGAGCAGTACTTC.

This chain joins TRBV4-3 and TRBJ2-7; no reliable D call. Germline V CDR1 and CDR2: LGHNA, YSLEER. V shed 0 bases and J shed 3 bases, with 6 bases lying between them. CDR3 length: 13 amino acids. The DNA of the CDR3 is TGCGCCAGCAGCCAAGATCTCGGCTACGAGCAGTACTTC. This encodes CASSQDLGYEQYF.

The V call is TRBV9, the J call TRBJ2-5, with D possibly being TRBD1 (6 bases). This CDR3 is built from 15 residues. Trimming stripped 2 bases from V and 4 bases from J, with 15 bases between. CDR1 and CDR2 from the germline V gene are SGDLS and YYNGEE. DNA for the CDR3: TGTGCCAGCAGCGTGGGGGCTGAATGGGGAGAGACCCAGTACTTC. This gives the protein CASSVGAEWGETQYF.

The rearrangement links TRBV19 to TRBJ2-7, with 8 bases matching TRBD1. Germline V CDR1 and CDR2: LNHDA, SQIVND (reference sequence). This CDR3 comprises 14 residues. The V segment lost 5 bases and the J segment 3 bases; nucleotides outside the gene matches: 6. The CDR3 loop is CASSPRQGFYEQYF. The CDR3, as DNA: TGTGCCAGTAGTCCCCGACAGGGGTTCTACGAGCAGTACTTC.

This chain connects TRBV7-9 to TRBJ1-1; D is ambiguous. Per the germline V gene, CDR1 is SEHNR and CDR2 is FQNEAQ (reference sequence). V was trimmed by 1 base and J by 4 bases, leaving 1 base between them. There are 11 residues in the CDR3. The CDR3 loop is CASSLVTEAFF. For the CDR3, the DNA is TGTGCCAGCAGCTTAGTCACTGAAGCTTTCTTT.

This clone was detected only a few times. The chain employs TRBV4-1 and TRBJ2-7; tentatively, D is TRBD2 (7 bases). Germline-derived CDR1 and CDR2 are MGHRA and YSYEKL. CDR3 length equals 17 residues. V was pared by 4 bases and J by 3 bases, with 22 bases between. The chain's CDR3 is CASSPPGGGREIYEQYF. In DNA, the CDR3 is TGCGCCAGCAGCCCCCCCGGGGGCGGGCGGGAGATCTACGAGCAGTACTTC.

Turning to this clone: The junction departs from the called germline gene at one end, perhaps through a read error. This sequence joins TRBV6-5 and TRBJ2-7; D is possibly TRBD2 (6 bases). The CDR3 runs 13 residues. CDR1 is MNHEY, CDR2 SVGAGI, per germline. The CDR3 spells CATSLAPADEQYF. The CDR3, as DNA: TGTGCCACCAGTCTAGCGCCGGCCGACGAGCAGTACTTC.

This clone was counted between two and nine times. The chain combines TRBV3-1 (or the pseudogene TRBV3-2) with TRBJ1-5; 7 positions agree with TRBD1. V was pared by 4 bases and J by 0 bases, with 3 bases of the junction left unmatched. This CDR3 has 15 amino acids. Germline loops: CDR1 LGHDT, CDR2 YNNKEL (reference sequence). CDR3 sequence: CASSPGTVSNQPQHF. Here the CDR3 DNA reads TGTGCCAGCAGCCCCGGGACAGTTAGCAATCAGCCCCAGCATTTT.

The chain employs TRBV10-3 and TRBJ2-1; 7 positions agree with TRBD2. After removal of 5 bases from V and 4 bases from J, the junction contained 5 bases not matched to a gene. CDR1 is ENHRY and CDR2 is SYGVKD in the germline V gene. CDR3 length: 14 residues. The CDR3 DNA follows: TGTGCCATCAGTACCAGCGGGACTTACAATGAGCAGTTCTTC. It codes for CAISTSGTYNEQFF.

This chain joins TRBV18 and TRBJ2-1; tentative D call: TRBD1 (5 bases). This CDR3 has 16 amino acids. Deletions cut 0 bases from V and 8 bases from J, with 17 bases between. Germline-derived CDR1 and CDR2 are KGHSH and LQKENI. The CDR3 sequence is CASSPPGSRRGDEQFF. Written as DNA, the CDR3 is TGTGCCAGCTCACCACCGGGTAGCCGAAGGGGCGATGAGCAGTTCTTC.

The J gene is TRBJ1-2, the V gene TRBV19, with 7 positions matching TRBD1. Germline CDR1 reads LNHDA; CDR2 reads SQIVND (reference sequence). The J segment lost 0 bases and the V segment lost 3 bases, leaving 7 bases of the junction unmatched. The CDR3 has 16 amino acids. CDR3 sequence (DNA): TGTGCCAGTAGTATTCTACAGGGGCGCTCTAACTATGGCTACACCTTC. Amino acids: CASSILQGRSNYGYTF.

The chain uses TRBV10-3 and TRBJ2-7; D ambiguous. This CDR3 spans 13 amino acids. Deletions cut 3 bases from V and 4 bases from J, with 10 bases between. CDR1 and CDR2 from the germline V gene are ENHRY and SYGVKD. The CDR3 region is CAISDSHLYEQYF. Written as DNA, the CDR3 is TGTGCCATCAGTGACAGTCATTTGTACGAGCAGTACTTC.

The V call is TRBV9, the J call TRBJ1-2; D is possibly TRBD1 (6 bases). Germline V gives CDR1 SGDLS, CDR2 YYNGEE. With 4 bases removed from V and 1 base from J, the gap between germline ends came to 11 bases. The CDR3 totals 14 residues. The CDR3 sequence is CASSRGAGNYGYTF. CDR3 DNA: TGTGCCAGCAGCAGGGGGGCAGGTAACTATGGCTACACCTTC.

The rearrangement links TRBV6-5 to TRBJ1-1, with 7 bases identical to TRBD1. After removal of 7 bases from V and 4 bases from J, the junction contained 9 bases not matched to a gene. CDR3 size: 14 residues. CDR1 and CDR2 (germline): MNHEY, SVGAGI. CDR3 sequence reads: CASILRGGVTEAFF. The DNA of the CDR3 is TGTGCCAGCATCCTCAGGGGGGGGGTCACTGAAGCTTTCTTT.

J is TRBJ1-2 and V is TRBV3-1 (or the pseudogene TRBV3-2), with TRBD1 as a possible D gene (6 bases). CDR3 length equals 16 residues. Germline lookup yields CDR1 LGHDT and CDR2 YNNKEL (reference sequence). The V end was cut by 3 bases, the J end by 0 bases, with 14 bases between. DNA for the CDR3: TGTGCCAGCAGCCAGAGAGGGACACCAGCTAACTATGGCTACACCTTC. This encodes CASSQRGTPANYGYTF.

The chain combines TRBV7-7 with TRBJ2-7; TRBD1 aligns across 10 bases. CDR3 length equals 15 residues. Looked up from germline, CDR1 is SSHAT and CDR2 is FNYEAQ (reference sequence). Trimming took 2 bases from V and 4 from J; bases not matched to a gene: 5. CDR3 sequence: CASSLRTGGGYEQYF. CDR3 nucleotide sequence: TGTGCCAGCAGCTTAAGGACAGGGGGAGGGTACGAGCAGTACTTC.

This clone showed up just a few times. This rearrangement joins TRBV19 to TRBJ1-1; no clear D. The V gene's germline CDR1 is LNHDA and CDR2 SQIVND (reference sequence). The CDR3 has 14 residues. Trimming removed 5 bases from V and 5 bases from J, with 15 bases in between. The CDR3 is CASSLGRVGTEAFF. The DNA of the CDR3 is TGTGCCAGTAGTCTCGGGAGGGTGGGGACTGAAGCTTTCTTT. Complete variable domain (other parts from reference TRBV19 and TRBJ1-1): DGGITQSPKYLFRKEGQNVTLSCEQNLNHDAMYWYRQDPGQGLRLIYYSQIVNDFQKGDIAEGYSVSREKKESFPLTVTSAQKNPTAFYLCASSLGRVGTEAFFGQGTRLTVV.

This chain uses TRBV28 with TRBJ2-7, with 8 bases identical to TRBD2. CDR3 length equals 15 residues. From germline, CDR1 is MDHEN and CDR2 SYDVKM. J gave up 3 bases and V 6 bases, and 10 bases lay outside the gene matches. In nucleotides, the CDR3 is TGTGCCAGCAGCCTAACTAGCGGTCTCTACTACGAGCAGTACTTC. This gives the protein CASSLTSGLYYEQYF.

The chain links TRBV10-3 to TRBJ2-6; TRBD1 aligns across 7 bases. The CDR3 has 17 residues. V was clipped by 2 bases and J by 3 bases; unmatched bases: 7. CDR1 and CDR2 from the germline V gene are ENHRY and SYGVKD. This CDR3 is CAISEGQQGYGANVLTF. The CDR3 nucleotides are TGTGCCATCAGTGAGGGACAACAGGGGTATGGGGCCAACGTCCTGACTTTC.

The V and J genes are TRBV27 and TRBJ1-1; D ambiguous. This CDR3 spans 16 amino acids. Trimming pared 0 bases from V and 1 base from J, leaving 12 bases between. Germline CDR1 reads MNHEY; CDR2 reads SMNVEV (reference sequence). Here the CDR3 DNA reads TGTGCCAGCAGTTTATCAGCGGGCTCGGGGAACACTGAAGCTTTCTTT. It is translated as CASSLSAGSGNTEAFF.

As for this clone: The sample contains more than one DNA sequence encoding this CDR3. This chain connects TRBV19 to TRBJ2-1, with 10 positions matching TRBD2. This CDR3 is 14 amino acids long. Germline-derived CDR1 and CDR2 are LNHDA and SQIVND (reference sequence). The J segment lost 4 bases and the V segment lost 4 bases, leaving 1 base of the junction unmatched. The CDR3 DNA is TGTGCCAGTAGTAGGACTAGCGGATACAATGAGCAGTTCTTC. The encoded protein is CASSRTSGYNEQFF.

The chain carries TRBV19 and TRBJ1-5, with D unresolved. Trimming removed 1 base from V and 7 bases from J, with 8 bases in between. The CDR3 spans 13 residues. Germline V gene lookup returns CDR1 LNHDA and CDR2 SQIVND (reference sequence). The CDR3 nucleotides read TGTGCCAGTAGTATAGGAGGGCCACAGCCCCAGCATTTT. Translating gives CASSIGGPQPQHF.

This chain links TRBV4-1 with TRBJ1-5; TRBD1 agrees at 9 bases. Germline V gene data show CDR1 as MGHRA and CDR2 as YSYEKL. This CDR3 is built from 14 residues. Trimming at V came to 4 bases and at J to 6 bases, leaving 4 bases not matched to a gene. In DNA form, the CDR3 reads TGCGCCAGCAGCCTGACAGGGGGGAGTCAGCCCCAGCATTTT. This translates into CASSLTGGSQPQHF.

The chain carries TRBV7-9 and TRBJ2-3, with a possible D match to TRBD1 (6 bases). V was clipped by 0 bases and J by 8 bases, with 12 bases between them. Per the germline V gene, CDR1 is SEHNR and CDR2 is FQNEAQ (reference sequence). The CDR3 extends over 14 amino acids. The DNA of the CDR3 is TGTGCCAGCAGCTTAGCGCAGGGGTCACCTACGCAGTATTTT. It encodes CASSLAQGSPTQYF.

The chain uses TRBV7-9 and TRBJ2-7; no firm D call. Germline V lookup: CDR1 SEHNR, CDR2 FQNEAQ (reference sequence). The CDR3 sequence is 14 residues long. Trimming took 1 base from V and 3 from J, leaving 10 bases between them. CDR3 nucleotides: TGTGCCAGCAGCTTAGGACGGAGCTTCTACGAGCAGTACTTC. It encodes CASSLGRSFYEQYF.

V is TRBV2 and J is TRBJ1-1; D is unclear. Per germline, CDR1 SNHLY and CDR2 FYNNEI. This CDR3 has 12 residues. Trimming pared 7 bases from V and 3 bases from J, leaving 9 bases between. The CDR3 DNA sequence: TGTGCCAGCAACGACGGATACACTGAAGCTTTCTTT. It yields the protein CASNDGYTEAFF.

V and J are TRBV1 and TRBJ2-7. TRBV1 is a pseudogene locus. The CDR3 is made up of 14 amino acids. CDR3 sequence: CTSSQSPLNYEQYF. CDR3 bases: TGCACCAGCAGCCAATCCCCCCTCAACTACGAGCAGTACTTC.